This is a list of T cell receptor beta chains from one sample in a study of shared clonotypes between healthy human individuals. Repertoires were generated with immunoSEQ multiplex PCR, while TCRdb's copy carries only in-frame clones and drops some. The profile shows around 1.9 million clones, roughly 95% of them singletons. The sequencing input was naive CD8+ T cells from PBMCs. The receptors here all came from a man younger than 35 in good health. Some clones in this sample may be carry-over from other donors' samples. Each CDR3 is given with its conserved first and last residue. The D gene is left open where the match is weak. A row's size may be missing; if present it is once, few, many or a size class.

CDR3: CASIRREVFTSGNTIYF; DNA: TGTGCCAGCATCCGCCGGGAAGTCTTTACCTCTGGAAACACCATATATTTT; D: .; size: .; V: TRBV7-2; J: TRBJ1-3
CDR3: CASGQGYSYEQYF; DNA: TGTGCCTCCGGACAGGGATACTCCTACGAGCAGTACTTC; D: TRBD1; size: .; V: TRBV30; J: TRBJ2-7
CDR3: CASSSPRQVGYEQYF; DNA: TGTGCCAGCAGTTCCCCGAGGCAGGTAGGCTACGAGCAGTACTTC; D: .; size: .; V: TRBV28; J: TRBJ2-7
CDR3: CASPRCWGLRNQPQHF; DNA: TGCGCCAGCCCTAGATGTTGGGGGTTACGAAATCAGCCCCAGCATTTT; D: .; size: few; V: TRBV10-1; J: TRBJ1-5
CDR3: CASSQETRDYRYEQYF; DNA: TGTGCCAGCAGCCAGGAAACCCGGGACTACCGCTACGAGCAGTACTTC; D: TRBD2; size: .; V: TRBV4-2; J: TRBJ2-7
CDR3: CASSSEDSSYNSPLHF; DNA: TGTGCCAGCAGCTCAGAGGACAGCTCCTATAATTCACCCCTCCACTTT; D: .; size: .; V: TRBV5-6; J: TRBJ1-6
CDR3: CASSLAGGWPSYEQYF; DNA: TGTGCCAGCAGTTTAGCCGGGGGGTGGCCCTCCTACGAGCAGTACTTC; D: TRBD2; size: once; V: TRBV28; J: TRBJ2-7
CDR3: CASSPLPSLSTATHEQFF; DNA: TGTGCCAGCAGTCCGCTTCCTTCTCTCTCGACGGCGACGCATGAGCAGTTCTTC; D: .; size: .; V: TRBV28; J: TRBJ2-1
CDR3: CASREGGSYNEQFF; DNA: TGTGCCAGCAGGGAGGGAGGATCCTACAATGAGCAGTTCTTC; D: .; size: .; V: TRBV5-6; J: TRBJ2-1
CDR3: CASSSGPWPLHF; DNA: TGTGCCAGCAGCTCTGGGCCCTGGCCCCTCCACTTT; D: .; size: .; V: TRBV13; J: TRBJ1-6
CDR3: CASSLSRSWQETQYF; DNA: TGTGCCAGCAGTTTATCCCGGAGTTGGCAAGAGACCCAGTACTTC; D: .; size: .; V: TRBV28; J: TRBJ2-5
CDR3: CASSHLLAGNYGYTF; DNA: TGCGCCAGCAGCCATCTATTGGCGGGGAACTATGGCTACACCTTC; D: .; size: .; V: TRBV4-1; J: TRBJ1-2
CDR3: CASSVTGSLNEKLFF; DNA: TGCGCCAGCAGCGTAACAGGGTCCCTGAATGAAAAACTGTTTTTT; D: .; size: .; V: TRBV5-1; J: TRBJ1-4
CDR3: CASSLGGTVSYVYTF; DNA: TGTGCCAGCAGCTTGGGAGGGACAGTGAGCTATGTCTACACCTTC; D: TRBD1; size: .; V: TRBV5-5; J: TRBJ1-2
CDR3: CASSFLQGLGNQPQHF; DNA: TGTGCCAGCAGTTTTCTACAGGGATTAGGCAATCAGCCCCAGCATTTT; D: .; size: .; V: TRBV28; J: TRBJ1-5
CDR3: CASSVRQGARGTEAFF; DNA: TGTGCCAGCAGTGTACGACAGGGGGCGAGGGGCACTGAAGCTTTCTTT; D: TRBD1; size: .; V: TRBV28; J: TRBJ1-1
CDR3: CASSPRRDTQYF; DNA: TGTGCCAGCAGTCCGAGGAGGGATACGCAGTATTTT; D: .; size: .; V: TRBV13; J: TRBJ2-3
CDR3: CASSLLGTDTQYF; DNA: TGTGCCAGCAGCTTATTGGGGACAGATACGCAGTATTTT; D: .; size: .; V: TRBV7-3; J: TRBJ2-3
CDR3: CASSLVSPRFTSSYNEQFF; DNA: TGTGCCAGCAGCTTAGTGTCCCCTAGGTTTACGAGCTCCTACAATGAGCAGTTCTTC; D: .; size: .; V: TRBV7-2; J: TRBJ2-1
CDR3: CASSFSDSYEQYF; DNA: TGTGCCAGCAGCTTTAGTGACAGCTACGAGCAGTACTTC; D: .; size: .; V: TRBV5-6; J: TRBJ2-7
CDR3: CASSMGRGGGEAFF; DNA: TGTGCCAGTAGTATGGGAAGGGGCGGGGGTGAAGCTTTCTTT; D: .; size: .; V: TRBV19; J: TRBJ1-1
CDR3: CASSTGGLAASLQETQYF; DNA: TGTGCCAGCAGCACCGGAGGACTAGCGGCAAGCCTCCAAGAGACCCAGTACTTC; D: TRBD2; size: .; V: TRBV11-1; J: TRBJ2-5
CDR3: CASSLGGRHEQYF; DNA: TGTGCCAGCAGCTTAGGGGGGCGCCACGAGCAGTACTTC; D: .; size: .; V: TRBV5-4; J: TRBJ2-7
CDR3: CASSLGGGYNSPLHF; DNA: TGTGCCAGCAGTTTGGGGGGAGGGTATAATTCACCCCTCCACTTT; D: .; size: .; V: TRBV27; J: TRBJ1-6
CDR3: CASSQDGPLSVGSYEQYF; DNA: TGTGCCAGCAGCCAAGATGGTCCACTAAGCGTGGGCTCCTACGAGCAGTACTTC; D: .; size: once; V: TRBV4-2; J: TRBJ2-7
CDR3: CASSYIRDNQPQHF; DNA: TGTGCCAGCAGTTACATCAGGGACAATCAGCCCCAGCATTTT; D: .; size: .; V: TRBV6-5; J: TRBJ1-5
CDR3: CASSPRGSGIYEQYF; DNA: TGTGCCAGCAGCCCTCGGGGGTCGGGAATCTACGAGCAGTACTTC; D: .; size: .; V: TRBV7-2; J: TRBJ2-7
CDR3: CASSLILAASTDTQYF; DNA: TGTGCCAGCAGTTTAATACTAGCGGCGAGCACAGATACGCAGTATTTT; D: TRBD2; size: .; V: TRBV27; J: TRBJ2-3
CDR3: CASTPGSYEQYF; DNA: TGTGCCAGCACGCCGGGCTCCTACGAGCAGTACTTC; D: .; size: .; V: TRBV28; J: TRBJ2-7